The next 9 T cell receptor beta chains were all read from a single sample in a study of long-term antiretroviral therapy in people with HIV. Investigators performed immunoSEQ version v3.0 at survey level. Assay used: immunoSEQ multiplex PCR; TCRdb lists only in-frame clones, some missing. The repertoire holds 35,000 to 45,000 clones, approximately 85% seen once, with roughly a tenth in the top ten. The input for sequencing was unsorted PBMCs, taken 2.2 years after starting antiretroviral therapy. These receptors were obtained from a man between 18 and 29 years old with HIV.

This clone has only a few counts. V and J are TRBV29-1 and TRBJ1-1; maybe TRBD1 (5 bases). Trimming left V 5 bases short and J 4 bases short, with 17 bases between. Germline lookup yields CDR1 SQVTM and CDR2 ANQGSEA. The CDR3 spans 14 residues. The CDR3 DNA reads TGCAGCGTTACCCTGGGGCAGGGTTCCACTGAAGCTTTCTTT. It is translated as CSVTLGQGSTEAFF.

This chain connects TRBV4-3 to TRBJ2-7, with 10 bases fitting TRBD2. This CDR3 region has 16 residues. The ends lost 4 bases at V and 7 bases at J; junction bases unmatched: 13. The germline gives CDR1 LGHNA, CDR2 YSLEER. CDR3 DNA: TGCGCCAGCAGCCGCCAGACTAGCGGGTCGGGTGGTGAGCAGTACTTC. It specifies CASSRQTSGSGGEQYF.

This sequence joins TRBV9 and TRBJ2-2; D possibly corresponds to TRBD1 (6 bases). This CDR3 has 16 amino acids. The V end lost 2 bases, the J end lost 2 bases, and 13 bases lay between the germline ends. The germline V gene has CDR1 SGDLS and CDR2 YYNGEE. The CDR3 DNA reads TGTGCCAGCAGCGTCCCTGAGGACAGAAACACCGGGGAGCTGTTTTTT. It encodes CASSVPEDRNTGELFF. Full variable domain (rest looked up from reference TRBV9 and TRBJ2-2): DSGVTQTPKHLITATGQRVTLRCSPRSGDLSVYWYQQSLDQGLQFLIQYYNGEERAKGNILERFSAQQFPDLHSELNLSSLELGDSALYFCASSVPEDRNTGELFFGEGSRLTVL.

V usage is TRBV9 and J usage is TRBJ2-3; no clear D. This CDR3 has 15 residues. Between the trimmed V and J ends, which lost 3 bases and 2 bases, there was a span of 13 bases. Germline V CDR1 and CDR2: SGDLS, YYNGEE. The CDR3 nucleotides read TGTGCCAGCAGCGCGGGCAGGATAATCACAGATACGCAGTATTTT. Its translation is CASSAGRIITDTQYF.

This chain uses TRBV6-1 with TRBJ1-2; 7 nucleotides align to TRBD1. The CDR3 loop spans 13 amino acids. The germline V gene has CDR1 MNHNS and CDR2 SASEGT. V lost 4 bases to trimming and J lost 7 bases; unmatched junction nucleotides: 6. The CDR3 sequence: CASSATGESGYTF. The CDR3 nucleotides read TGTGCCAGCAGTGCAACAGGGGAATCTGGCTACACCTTC.

The chain links TRBV27 to TRBJ1-5; D not certain. Germline CDR1 is MNHEY and CDR2 is SMNVEV (reference sequence). V was cut by 0 bases and J by 4 bases, with 4 bases left in between. The CDR3 runs to 13 residues. CDR3 sequence reads: CASSLSGNQPQHF. The CDR3 nucleotides read TGTGCCAGCAGTTTATCAGGGAATCAGCCCCAGCATTTT.

The chain links TRBV27 to TRBJ2-5, with 8 bases identical to TRBD2. Germline assignment: CDR1 MNHEY and CDR2 SMNVEV (reference sequence). This CDR3 has 13 amino acids. J was trimmed by 5 bases and V by 7 bases; bases with no gene match: 6. The CDR3, as DNA: TGTGCCAGCAAGGGACTAGGAATGGAGACCCAGTACTTC. Protein product: CASKGLGMETQYF.

V and J are TRBV5-4 and TRBJ2-7; 10 nucleotides match TRBD2. Germline-derived CDR1 and CDR2 are SGHNT and YYREEE (reference sequence). CDR3 size: 14 residues. After removal of 6 bases from V and 0 bases from J, the junction contained 3 bases not matched to a gene. The CDR3 loop reads CASNSGGPSYEQYF. As DNA, the CDR3 is TGTGCCAGCAATAGCGGGGGGCCCTCCTACGAGCAGTACTTC. The full variable domain, in which reference TRBV5-4 and TRBJ2-7 provide the parts outside the CDR3, is ETGVTQSPTHLIKTRGQQVTLRCSSQSGHNTVSWYQQALGQGPQFIFQYYREEENGRGNFPPRFSGLQFPNYSSELNVNALELDDSALYLCASNSGGPSYEQYFGPGTRLTVT.

The chain joins TRBV11-2 to TRBJ1-1, with D maybe TRBD1 (6 bases). Deletions cut 5 bases from V and 1 base from J, with 14 bases between. The CDR3 is 15 residues long. CDR1 and CDR2 from the germline V gene are SGHAT and FQNNGV. The CDR3 bases are TGTGCCAGCAGCCCCCCTCGGGGGCGGAACACTGAAGCTTTCTTT. It translates to CASSPPRGRNTEAFF.